This T cell receptor beta chain was observed in a study of blood T cell repertoires in COVID-19. Study as a whole: Acute-phase and convalescent COVID-19 samples originated in the United States, Italy and Spain.

In the original analysis: It was from reference gene primer amplification that nucleated cell counts were estimated. Profiling relied on immunoSEQ multiplex PCR, and the TCRdb table lists in-frame clones only, not all of them. For V, J and clone size, that table is used; D and trimming come from the DNA. Of about 290,000 clones listed, under 90% are singletons. Germline CDR1 and CDR2: SGHTA and FQGTGA. The CDR3 has 17 amino acids. V lost 5 bases, J lost 6 bases, and 9 bases stayed unmatched. Study members were between roughly 18 and 100 years old and lived in fewer than 30 US regions. The sequence came from a woman in her thirties or forties who had recovered from COVID-19. V is TRBV7-3 and J is TRBJ1-6; 11 bases map to TRBD1. The sample was PBMCs or T cells enriched from blood (not recorded which). CDR3 sequence (DNA): TGTGCCAGCAGCCCGACTGGGACAGGGGGACGTAATTCACCCCTCCACTTT. Translation: CASSPTGTGGRNSPLHF.